These 11 T cell receptor beta chains came from one sample sequenced in a study of blood T cell repertoires in COVID-19. Clones were read by immunoSEQ multiplex PCR, and TCRdb kept only the in-frame ones, dropping some. This table has hundreds of thousands of clones, around 86% appearing once. The sample was peripheral blood. These receptors were collected from a woman aged 30 to 39 with active or convalescent COVID-19.

The chain carries TRBV6-5 and TRBJ1-1; D may be TRBD1 (5 bases). Germline CDR1 and CDR2: MNHEY and SVGAGI. CDR3 length equals 13 residues. V lost 6 bases to trimming and J lost 3 bases, with 11 bases between them. The CDR3: CASRSGGHTEAFF. DNA for the CDR3: TGTGCCAGCAGATCCGGGGGTCACACTGAAGCTTTCTTT.

The rearrangement joins TRBV4-1 to TRBJ2-4, with a weak D call TRBD1 (6 bases). CDR1 and CDR2 (germline): MGHRA, YSYEKL. V lost 0 bases and J 11 bases, leaving 17 bases between the germline ends. There are 15 residues in the CDR3. CDR3 nucleotide sequence: TGCGCCAGCAGCCAAGAGGGGGCCGTTAAGGGGGTTCAGTACTTC. Amino acids: CASSQEGAVKGVQYF.

Concerning this clone: Its ends do not fully match the called genes, so a read error is possible. The gene calls are TRBV29-1 and TRBJ2-1; 10 nucleotides align to TRBD2. Germline assignment: CDR1 SQVTM and CDR2 ANQGSEA. The CDR3 length is 16 residues. The CDR3 is CSVEWASGRAYNEQFF. CDR3 nucleotides: TGCAGCGTTGAGTGGGCTAGCGGGAGAGCCTATAATGAGCAGTTCTTC.

The rearrangement uses TRBV4-1 and TRBJ1-1; D not certain. The germline CDR1 and CDR2 sequences are MGHRA and YSYEKL. This CDR3 has 16 amino acids. With 3 bases removed from V and 4 bases from J, the gap between germline ends came to 18 bases. This CDR3 is CASSHPGLQAGTEAFF. The CDR3 DNA is TGCGCCAGCAGCCATCCGGGGTTACAAGCGGGCACTGAAGCTTTCTTT.

This chain links TRBV5-8 with TRBJ1-5, with 11 nucleotides matching TRBD1. V shed 0 bases and J 6 bases; nucleotides not matched to a gene: 5. This CDR3 has 16 amino acids. CDR1 and CDR2 from the germline V gene are SGHTS and YDEGEE. The CDR3 loop is CASSLVGQGGFQPQHF. The DNA for the CDR3 is TGTGCCAGCAGCTTGGTGGGACAGGGGGGGTTTCAGCCCCAGCATTTT.

As for this clone: The same CDR3 also results from other DNA sequences found in this sample. V usage is TRBV5-1 and J usage is TRBJ1-1, with a possible D match to TRBD1 (5 bases). CDR3 length: 15 amino acids. Deletions cut 0 bases from V and 1 base from J, with 10 bases between. Germline values: CDR1 SGHRS, CDR2 YFSETQ. CDR3 sequence reads: CASSLALGANTEAFF. DNA for the CDR3: TGCGCCAGCAGCTTGGCCTTAGGGGCGAACACTGAAGCTTTCTTT.

CDR3 sequence: CASSEDSYHEQYF. The CDR3 nucleotides read TGCGCCAGCAGCGAGGACAGTTACCACGAGCAGTACTTC. V is TRBV5-1 and J is TRBJ2-7, with D possibly being TRBD1 (6 bases). This CDR3 contains 13 residues. The germline CDR1 and CDR2 sequences are SGHRS and YFSETQ. V gave up 4 bases and J gave up 5 bases, with 13 bases separating them.

The V and J genes are TRBV5-1 and TRBJ1-2; maybe TRBD1 (5 bases). Deletions cut 3 bases from V and 1 base from J, with 7 bases between. The CDR3 runs 13 residues. Germline CDR1 SGHRS, CDR2 YFSETQ. The CDR3 spells CASSSRDNYGYTF. DNA of the CDR3: TGCGCCAGCAGCTCCAGGGATAACTATGGCTACACCTTC. The variable domain in full, completed from reference TRBV5-1 and TRBJ1-2, reads KAGVTQTPRYLIKTRGQQVTLSCSPISGHRSVSWYQQTPGQGLQFLFEYFSETQRNKGNFPGRFSGRQFSNSRSEMNVSTLELGDSALYLCASSSRDNYGYTFGSGTRLTVV.

The sample holds a few counts of this clone. The J gene is TRBJ1-2, the V gene TRBV5-6; possibly TRBD1 for D (5 bases). The CDR3 length is 13 residues. CDR1 is SGHDT, CDR2 YYEEEE, per germline. Trimming took 5 bases from V and 9 from J, leaving 17 bases between them. In nucleotides, the CDR3 is TGTGCCAGCAGGACTGGGCGGCCAGGGAGCTACACCTTC. Its translation: CASRTGRPGSYTF.

The CDR3 DNA is TGCGCCAGCAGCCAACCCAACGACAGGGGCCAAGAGACCCAGTACTTC. It codes for CASSQPNDRGQETQYF. The rearrangement uses TRBV4-1 and TRBJ2-5; TRBD1 matches 8 bases. V shed 2 bases and J 1 base; nucleotides not matched to a gene: 6. This CDR3 comprises 16 residues. Germline V gives CDR1 MGHRA, CDR2 YSYEKL.

This chain joins TRBV11-2 and TRBJ2-1; 10 bases agree with TRBD2. J was trimmed by 2 bases and V by 4 bases; bases with no gene match: 2. Germline V gives CDR1 SGHAT, CDR2 FQNNGV. CDR3 length: 15 residues. Here the CDR3 DNA reads TGTGCCAGCAGCTCTAGCGGGAGTCCCTACAATGAGCAGTTCTTC. This encodes CASSSSGSPYNEQFF.